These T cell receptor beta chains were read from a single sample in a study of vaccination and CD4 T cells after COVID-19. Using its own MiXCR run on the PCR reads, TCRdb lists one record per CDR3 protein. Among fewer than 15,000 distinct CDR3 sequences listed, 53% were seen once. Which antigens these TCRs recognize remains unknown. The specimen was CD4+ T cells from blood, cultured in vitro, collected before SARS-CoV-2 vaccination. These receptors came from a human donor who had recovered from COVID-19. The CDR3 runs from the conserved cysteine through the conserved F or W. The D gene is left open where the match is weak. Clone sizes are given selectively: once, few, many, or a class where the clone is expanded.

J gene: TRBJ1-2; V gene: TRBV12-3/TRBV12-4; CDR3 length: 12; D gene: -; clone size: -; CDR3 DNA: TGTGCCAGCAGTTTCGGGCGACATGGCTACACCTTC; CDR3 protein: CASSFGRHGYTF
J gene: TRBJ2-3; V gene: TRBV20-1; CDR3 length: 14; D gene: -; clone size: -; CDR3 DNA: TGCAGTGTAGGGGGGAGAGCCATCACAGATACGCAGTATTTT; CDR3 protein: CSVGGRAITDTQYF
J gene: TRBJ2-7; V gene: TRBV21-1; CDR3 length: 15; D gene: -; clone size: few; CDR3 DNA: TGTGCCAGCAGCAACCTTTTGACAGGGAACGGGGAGCAGTACTTC; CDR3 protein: CASSNLLTGNGEQYF
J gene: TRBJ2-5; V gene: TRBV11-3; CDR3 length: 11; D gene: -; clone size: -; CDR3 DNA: TGTGCCAGCAGTGTCGGGGAGACCCAGTACTTC; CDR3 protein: CASSVGETQYF
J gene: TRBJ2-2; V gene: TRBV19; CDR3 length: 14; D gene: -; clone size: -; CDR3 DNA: TGTGCCAGTAGTATAGCCGGGGGAACCGGGGAGCTGTTTTTT; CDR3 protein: CASSIAGGTGELFF
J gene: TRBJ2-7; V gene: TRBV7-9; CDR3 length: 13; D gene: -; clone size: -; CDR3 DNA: TGTGCCAGCAGCTTTGGCAGGGGCTACGAGCAGTACTTC; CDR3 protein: CASSFGRGYEQYF
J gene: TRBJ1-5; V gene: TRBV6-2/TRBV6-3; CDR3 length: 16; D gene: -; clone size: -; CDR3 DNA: TGTGCCAGCAGAACTATTTACAAGGGGGTAGGGCAGCCCCAGCATTTT; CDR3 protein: CASRTIYKGVGQPQHF
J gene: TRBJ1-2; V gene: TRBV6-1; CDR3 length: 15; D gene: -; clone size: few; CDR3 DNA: TGTGCCAGCAGTGAAAGTGGCAGGGCGTTTAGGGGCTACACCTTC; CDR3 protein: CASSESGRAFRGYTF
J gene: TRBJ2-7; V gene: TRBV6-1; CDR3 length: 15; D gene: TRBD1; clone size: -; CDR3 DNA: TGTGCCAGCAGTGAATGGTCAGGGGGATGGGGAGAGCAGTACTTC; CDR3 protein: CASSEWSGGWGEQYF
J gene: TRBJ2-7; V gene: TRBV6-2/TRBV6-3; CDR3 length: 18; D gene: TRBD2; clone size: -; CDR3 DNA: TGTGCCAGCAGTACCCCCCGGGGGACTAGCGGGAGCTCCTACGAGCAGTACTTC; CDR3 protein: CASSTPRGTSGSSYEQYF
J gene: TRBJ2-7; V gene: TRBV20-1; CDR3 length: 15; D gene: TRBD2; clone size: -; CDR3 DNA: TGCAGTGCCCCCGGGACTAGCGGGAGGTCCTACGAGCAGTACTTC; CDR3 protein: CSAPGTSGRSYEQYF
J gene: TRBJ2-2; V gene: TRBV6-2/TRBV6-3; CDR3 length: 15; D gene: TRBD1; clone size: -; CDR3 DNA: TGTGCCACCTTGGGGGACAGGGTGTACTCCGGGGAGCTGTTTTTT; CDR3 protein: CATLGDRVYSGELFF
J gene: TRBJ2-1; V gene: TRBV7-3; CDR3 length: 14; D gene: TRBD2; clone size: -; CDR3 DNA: TGTGCCAGCAGCTTTCAGCGGGGGGACAATGAGCAGTTCTTC; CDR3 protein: CASSFQRGDNEQFF
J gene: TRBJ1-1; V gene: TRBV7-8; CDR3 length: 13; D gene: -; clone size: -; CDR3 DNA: TGTGCCAGCAGCCAATCGGTAAACACTGAAGCTTTCTTT; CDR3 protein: CASSQSVNTEAFF
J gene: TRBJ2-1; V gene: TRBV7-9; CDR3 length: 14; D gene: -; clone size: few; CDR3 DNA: TGTGCCAGCAGCTTAGTAGCGGATGGCGGTGAGCAGTTCTTC; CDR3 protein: CASSLVADGGEQFF
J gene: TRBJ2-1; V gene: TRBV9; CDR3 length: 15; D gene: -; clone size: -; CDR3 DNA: TGTGCCAGCAGCGTAGGCGGGGCTTTCAACAATGAGCAGTTCTTC; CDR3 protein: CASSVGGAFNNEQFF
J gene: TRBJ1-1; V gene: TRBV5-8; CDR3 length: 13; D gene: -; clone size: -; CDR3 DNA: TGTGCCAGCAGCCGGGATCCGAACACTGAAGCTTTCTTT; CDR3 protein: CASSRDPNTEAFF
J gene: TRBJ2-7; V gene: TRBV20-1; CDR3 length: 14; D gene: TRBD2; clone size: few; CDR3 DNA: TGCAGTGCCGCACGGACTAGCGGAAGATACGAGCAGTACTTC; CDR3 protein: CSAARTSGRYEQYF
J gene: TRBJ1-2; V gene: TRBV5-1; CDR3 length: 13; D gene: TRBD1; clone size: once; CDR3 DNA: TGCGCCAGCAGCCCTGGGACAGTTTATGGCTACACCTTC; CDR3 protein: CASSPGTVYGYTF
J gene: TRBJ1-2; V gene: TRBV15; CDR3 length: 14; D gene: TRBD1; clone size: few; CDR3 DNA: TGTGCCACCAGCCCCCGACAGACAGGGGAAGGCTACACCTTC; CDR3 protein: CATSPRQTGEGYTF
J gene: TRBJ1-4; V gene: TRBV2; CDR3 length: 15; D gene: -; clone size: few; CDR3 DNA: TGTGCCAGACAGGGAAGGGGAGGAACTAATGAAAAACTGTTTTTT; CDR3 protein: CARQGRGGTNEKLFF
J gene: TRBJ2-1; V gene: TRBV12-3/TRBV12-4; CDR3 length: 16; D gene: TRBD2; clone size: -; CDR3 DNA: TGTGCCAGCGGATTAAGATTCGGGGGGGCCGGCGATGAGCAGTTCTTC; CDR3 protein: CASGLRFGGAGDEQFF
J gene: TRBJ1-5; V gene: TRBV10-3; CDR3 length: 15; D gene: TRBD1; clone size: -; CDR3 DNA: TGTGCCATCAGCCAAGGTACAGGGGCTGGCCAGCCCCAGCATTTT; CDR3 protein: CAISQGTGAGQPQHF
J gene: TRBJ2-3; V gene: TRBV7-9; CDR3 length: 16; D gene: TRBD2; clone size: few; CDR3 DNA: TGTGCCAGCAGCAACCGACTAGCGGGAGGGTCAGATACGCAGTATTTT; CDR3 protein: CASSNRLAGGSDTQYF
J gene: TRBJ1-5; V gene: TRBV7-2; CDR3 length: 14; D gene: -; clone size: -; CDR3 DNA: TGTGCCAGCGGACCGAACAGGGAGAATCAGCCCCAGCATTTT; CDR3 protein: CASGPNRENQPQHF
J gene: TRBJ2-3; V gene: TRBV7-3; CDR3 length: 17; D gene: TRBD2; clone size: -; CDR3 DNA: TGTGCCAGCAGCTCAATGGGACTAGCGGGAGGGTCGGATACGCAGTATTTT; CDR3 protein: CASSSMGLAGGSDTQYF
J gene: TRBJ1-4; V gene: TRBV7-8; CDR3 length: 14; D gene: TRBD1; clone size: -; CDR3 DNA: TGTGCCAGCAGCTCCGGGACAGGGTACGAAAAACTGTTTTTT; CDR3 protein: CASSSGTGYEKLFF
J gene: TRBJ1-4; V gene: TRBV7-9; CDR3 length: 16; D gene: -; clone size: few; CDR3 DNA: TGTGCCAGCAGCCCAACCTCAGGGGAGGTTAATGAAAAACTGTTTTTT; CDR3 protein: CASSPTSGEVNEKLFF
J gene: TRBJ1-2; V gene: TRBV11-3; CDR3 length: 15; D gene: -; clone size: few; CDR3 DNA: TGTGCCAGCAGCCCACCGGGACAAGGGTTGGGTGGCTACACCTTC; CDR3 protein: CASSPPGQGLGGYTF
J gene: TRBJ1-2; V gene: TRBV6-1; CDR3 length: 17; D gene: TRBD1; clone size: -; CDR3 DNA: TGTGCCAGCAGCCCGTCCCCGGGACAGCGCCGTTTGGGAGGCTACACCTTC; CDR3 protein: CASSPSPGQRRLGGYTF
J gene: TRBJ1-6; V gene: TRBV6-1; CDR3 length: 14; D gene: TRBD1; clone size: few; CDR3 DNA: TGTGCCAGCAACCCCGGGACAGGAAATTCACCCCTCCACTTT; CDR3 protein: CASNPGTGNSPLHF
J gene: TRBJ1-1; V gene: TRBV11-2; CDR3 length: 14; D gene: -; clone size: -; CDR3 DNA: TGTGCCAGCAGCTTAAAGGGGAGGTCCACTGAAGCTTTCTTT; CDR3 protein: CASSLKGRSTEAFF
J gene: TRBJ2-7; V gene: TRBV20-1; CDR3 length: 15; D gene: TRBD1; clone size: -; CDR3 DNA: TGCAGTGCTAGAGCCCGGGACAGGGTTTTACGCGAGCAGTACTTC; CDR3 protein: CSARARDRVLREQYF
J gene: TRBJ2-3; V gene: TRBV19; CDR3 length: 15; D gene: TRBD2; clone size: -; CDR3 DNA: TGTGCCAGTAGGGGAGCGGGATTCGATGCAGATACGCAGTATTTT; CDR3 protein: CASRGAGFDADTQYF
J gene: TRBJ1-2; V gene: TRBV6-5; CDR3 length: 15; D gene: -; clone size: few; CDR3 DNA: TGTGCCAGCAGTTACGATGAGGGTACGCACTATGGCTACACCTTC; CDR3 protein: CASSYDEGTHYGYTF
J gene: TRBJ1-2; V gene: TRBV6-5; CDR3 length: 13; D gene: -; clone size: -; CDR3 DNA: TGTGCCAGCAGTTACTCCGTTCAGGACGGCTACACCTTC; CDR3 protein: CASSYSVQDGYTF
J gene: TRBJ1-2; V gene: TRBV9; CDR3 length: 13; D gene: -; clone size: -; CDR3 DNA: TGTGCCAGCAGCGTAGGAGACAGAGACGGCTACACCTTC; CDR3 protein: CASSVGDRDGYTF
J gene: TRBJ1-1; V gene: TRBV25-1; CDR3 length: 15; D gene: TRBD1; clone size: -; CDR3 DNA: TGTGCCAGCAGTGCCCAGGGGGCCCAACGACCTGAAGCTTTCTTT; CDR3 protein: CASSAQGAQRPEAFF
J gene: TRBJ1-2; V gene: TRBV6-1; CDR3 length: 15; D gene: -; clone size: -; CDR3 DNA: TGTGCCAGCAGTGAGGGTGGCAGGGAAGTAACTAGCTACACCTTC; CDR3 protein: CASSEGGREVTSYTF
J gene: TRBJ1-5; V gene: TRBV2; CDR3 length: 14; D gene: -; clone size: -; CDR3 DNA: TGTGCCAGCAGTGCCCAGGGGCAAAATCAGCCCCAGCATTTT; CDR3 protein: CASSAQGQNQPQHF